Presented here are 30 T cell receptor beta chains from one specimen sequenced in a study of blood T cell repertoires in COVID-19. Clones were sequenced by immunoSEQ multiplex PCR, and TCRdb holds only the in-frame ones, with some missing. The sample shows some 250,000 clones, roughly 77% of them seen only once. Sequencing used peripheral blood. The receptors were gathered from a woman aged 80 or over with acute or convalescent COVID-19.

The genes are TRBV15 and TRBJ2-2; tentatively, D is TRBD1 (6 bases). Germline CDR1 reads LNHNV; CDR2 reads YYDKDF (reference sequence). V dropped 8 bases and J dropped 7 bases, with 17 bases sitting between them. This CDR3 region has 14 residues. Here the CDR3 DNA reads TGTGCCACCTCAAGGGGGAGAGGTTACGGGGAGCTGTTTTTT. Encoded protein: CATSRGRGYGELFF. The full variable domain, with the rest looked up from reference TRBV15 and TRBJ2-2, is DAMVIQNPRYQVTQFGKPVTLSCSQTLNHNVMYWYQQKSSQAPKLLFHYYDKDFNNEADTPDNFQSRRPNTSFCFLDIRSPGLGDTAMYLCATSRGRGYGELFFGEGSRLTVL.

This chain joins TRBV27 and TRBJ2-3, with 11 nucleotides matching TRBD2. The junction had 7 bases not matched to a gene; V was cut back by 6 bases and J by 2 bases. Looked up from germline, CDR1 is MNHEY and CDR2 is SMNVEV (reference sequence). There are 16 residues in the CDR3. The CDR3 protein is CASRLIAGGVTDTQYF. The CDR3 nucleotides read TGTGCCAGCAGGCTTATAGCGGGGGGGGTCACAGATACGCAGTATTTT.

This chain joins TRBV7-8 and TRBJ1-4; 10 nucleotides line up with TRBD1. Germline V lookup: CDR1 SGHVS, CDR2 FQNEAQ. With V trimmed by 2 bases and J by 4 bases, 13 bases remained unmatched. The CDR3 consists of 19 residues. The CDR3 loop reads CASSLTDIGDRGLNEKLFF. CDR3 DNA: TGTGCCAGCAGCTTAACGGACATAGGGGACAGGGGACTTAATGAAAAACTGTTTTTT.

The chain joins TRBV7-3 to TRBJ1-1; D gene unclear. The CDR3 spans 13 residues. The germline V and J ends were trimmed by 2 bases and 4 bases, with 8 bases remaining between them. Germline V gene data show CDR1 as SGHTA and CDR2 as FQGTGA. CDR3 in DNA: TGTGCCAGCAGCTTAGGGGAGCCCACTGAAGCTTTCTTT. Amino acids: CASSLGEPTEAFF.

The CDR3 here is CASSEQHNSPLHF. The DNA for the CDR3 is TGTGCCAGCTCCGAACAGCATAATTCACCCCTCCACTTT. The V gene is TRBV7-2, the J gene TRBJ1-6; D gene uncertain. The CDR3 runs 13 residues. Trimming removed 8 bases at V and 5 bases at J, with 10 bases between. CDR1 is SGHTA, CDR2 FQGNSA, per germline.

The chain uses TRBV28 and TRBJ1-5; possible D gene TRBD1, 6 bases. Germline CDR1 is MDHEN and CDR2 is SYDVKM. The CDR3 is made up of 15 amino acids. Trimming took 6 bases from V and 11 from J, leaving 23 bases between them. The CDR3 DNA follows: TGTGCCAGCAGCTCCACAGGGAGCGGCGGTCAAGCCCAGCATTTT. Amino acid sequence: CASSSTGSGGQAQHF.

The chain carries TRBV7-9 and TRBJ1-2; 9 positions match TRBD1. The germline gives CDR1 SEHNR, CDR2 FQNEAQ (reference sequence). The CDR3 is 14 residues long. V shed 4 bases, J shed 9 bases, and the junction held 9 bases outside the gene matches. CDR3 bases: TGTGCCAGCAGCTATCTAGGGACAGGGCTACGCTACACCTTC. Protein: CASSYLGTGLRYTF.

The chain employs TRBV2 and TRBJ1-1, with D tentatively TRBD1 (5 bases). The germline V gene encodes CDR1 SNHLY and CDR2 FYNNEI. Between the trimmed V and J ends, which lost 2 bases and 8 bases, there was a span of 9 bases. The CDR3 is made up of 12 amino acids. CDR3 protein: CASSESGREAFF. The CDR3 DNA reads TGTGCCAGCAGTGAATCAGGGAGGGAAGCTTTCTTT. Complete variable domain (other parts from reference TRBV2 and TRBJ1-1): EPEVTQTPSHQVTQMGQEVILRCVPISNHLYFYWYRQILGQKVEFLVSFYNNEISEKSEIFDDQFSVERPDGSNFTLKIRSTKLEDSAMYFCASSESGREAFFGQGTRLTVV.

V and J are TRBV27 and TRBJ1-2; 9 bases fit TRBD1. The CDR3 extends over 13 amino acids. The V and J ends lost 6 bases and 7 bases, in that order; junction bases with no gene match: 6. Germline assignment: CDR1 MNHEY and CDR2 SMNVEV (reference sequence). The CDR3 region has the DNA TGTGCCAGCAGGTCCGGGACAGGGAGTGGCTACACCTTC. This sequence encodes CASRSGTGSGYTF.

The chain has TRBV10-1 and TRBJ2-2; the match to TRBD2 covers 7 bases. The CDR3 sequence is 23 residues long. Germline lookup yields CDR1 WNHNN and CDR2 SYGVQD (reference sequence). After removal of 5 bases from V and 0 bases from J, the junction contained 27 bases not matched to a gene. As DNA, the CDR3 is TGCGCCAGCAGTACCCACTATTCGACCGGGACTACCAACTTATTAACGAACACCGGGGAGCTGTTTTTT. This codes for CASSTHYSTGTTNLLTNTGELFF.

This clone was seen a handful of times. The rearrangement uses TRBV9 and TRBJ1-4; 7 bases agree with TRBD1. Germline V gene lookup returns CDR1 SGDLS and CDR2 YYNGEE. CDR3 size: 17 residues. With V trimmed by 2 bases and J by 2 bases, 9 bases remained unmatched. CDR3 DNA sequence: TGTGCCAGCAGCGTCGGTAAAGGAGGGGGCACTAATGAAAAACTGTTTTTT. It translates to CASSVGKGGGTNEKLFF.

There are a few counts of this clone. The V and J genes are TRBV21-1 and TRBJ1-5; the table's D call TRBD1 went unverified against the DNA. TRBV21-1 is tagged as a pseudogene. This CDR3 comprises 19 residues. CDR3 residues: CASSKGRQGAAQQNQPQHF. The CDR3 DNA reads TGTGCCAGCAGCAAAGGACGACAGGGGGCGGCTCAGCAGAATCAGCCCCAGCATTTT.

Details on this clone: An end of the junction differs from the germline gene, which may be a read error. The chain joins TRBV2 to TRBJ1-1; D unresolved. CDR3 length: 13 amino acids. Germline V gene lookup returns CDR1 SNHLY and CDR2 FYNNEI. CDR3 residues: CASSEPPRTGAFF. The CDR3 nucleotides are TGTGCCAGCAGTGAACCCCCCCGGACTGGAGCTTTCTTT.

This clone was recorded a few times. The gene calls are TRBV19 and TRBJ2-7; D perhaps matches TRBD2 (6 bases). V was trimmed by 6 bases and J by 1 base, leaving 10 bases between them. Germline V lookup: CDR1 LNHDA, CDR2 SQIVND (reference sequence). The CDR3 loop spans 13 amino acids. The CDR3 here is CASSRRGSYEQYF. Here the CDR3 DNA reads TGTGCCAGTAGCCGACGGGGGTCCTACGAGCAGTACTTC.

J is TRBJ1-1 and V is TRBV12-3 or TRBV12-4; D remains unclear. V gave up 3 bases and J gave up 1 base, with 6 bases separating them. The CDR3 loop spans 13 amino acids. CDR3 region: CASSFSQNTEAFF. As DNA, the CDR3 is TGTGCCAGCAGTTTTAGTCAGAACACTGAAGCTTTCTTT.

The V gene is TRBV19, the J gene TRBJ2-3, with 9 bases lining up with TRBD2. The CDR3 length is 16 residues. Per the germline V gene, CDR1 is LNHDA and CDR2 is SQIVND (reference sequence). Trimming removed 2 bases from V and 0 bases from J; junction bases left unmatched: 3. In DNA, the CDR3 is TGTGCCAGTAGTATATCTAGCGGGATGAGCACAGATACGCAGTATTTT. This sequence encodes CASSISSGMSTDTQYF.

This clone was counted only a few times. This chain uses TRBV3-1 (or the pseudogene TRBV3-2) with TRBJ2-7; TRBD2 might be the D (5 bases). Germline CDR1 LGHDT, CDR2 YNNKEL (reference sequence). Trimming left V 2 bases short and J 7 bases short, with 18 bases between. The CDR3 length is 15 residues. CDR3 bases: TGTGCCAGCAGCCAACGTGGGAGCCCCACCTGGGAGCAGTACTTC. Its protein is CASSQRGSPTWEQYF.

The genes are TRBV7-9 and TRBJ2-2; D call uncertain. Between the trimmed V and J ends, which lost 6 bases and 0 bases, there was a span of 14 bases. The germline V gene encodes CDR1 SEHNR and CDR2 FQNEAQ (reference sequence). The CDR3 is 16 amino acids. CDR3 in amino acids: CASSPIGVPNTGELFF. CDR3 in DNA: TGTGCCAGCAGTCCCATAGGAGTCCCGAACACCGGGGAGCTGTTTTTT.

V is TRBV7-2 and J is TRBJ2-2, with 8 bases fitting TRBD1. The CDR3 consists of 16 residues. The junction had 1 base not matched to a gene; V was cut back by 1 base and J by 0 bases. In germline, CDR1 is SGHTA, CDR2 FQGNSA. CDR3 in DNA: TGTGCCAGCAGCTTAGGCAGGGGGCCGAACACCGGGGAGCTGTTTTTT. Protein sequence: CASSLGRGPNTGELFF.

The J gene is TRBJ2-3, the V gene TRBV24-1, with 9 bases lining up with TRBD1. The CDR3 has 16 amino acids. The J segment lost 1 base and the V segment lost 3 bases, leaving 4 bases of the junction unmatched. Germline CDR1 KGHDR, CDR2 SFDVKD. The CDR3 sequence is CATSDGQGSGTDTQYF. Written as DNA, the CDR3 is TGTGCCACCAGTGATGGACAGGGGTCGGGCACAGATACGCAGTATTTT.

This clone was observed a single time. The chain recombines TRBV18 with TRBJ2-1; D is possibly TRBD1 (6 bases). The CDR3 is 14 residues long. V dropped 3 bases and J dropped 3 bases, with 9 bases sitting between them. Germline CDR1 is KGHSH and CDR2 is LQKENI. The CDR3 here is CASSPGDNYNEQFF. For the CDR3, the DNA is TGTGCCAGCTCACCTGGGGACAACTACAATGAGCAGTTCTTC.

This chain joins TRBV6-5 and TRBJ1-4; D possibly corresponds to TRBD1 (6 bases). Trimming stripped 6 bases from V and 7 bases from J, with 15 bases between. Germline V gives CDR1 MNHEY, CDR2 SVGAGI. The CDR3 extends over 14 amino acids. CDR3 nucleotides: TGTGCCAGCAGCGGGGGGGGGACAATTGAAAAACTGTTTTTT. The encoded protein is CASSGGGTIEKLFF.

The chain uses TRBV2 and TRBJ2-7; D uncertain. The CDR3 sequence is 14 residues long. Between the trimmed V and J ends, which lost 4 bases and 2 bases, there was a span of 12 bases. In germline, CDR1 is SNHLY, CDR2 FYNNEI. This CDR3 reads CASSGSLVAYEQYF. As DNA, the CDR3 is TGTGCCAGCAGTGGGAGTCTGGTTGCCTACGAGCAGTACTTC.

This clone was counted between two and nine times. The V call is TRBV19, the J call TRBJ2-1; 11 nucleotides agree with TRBD2. CDR3 length: 13 amino acids. Germline CDR1 LNHDA, CDR2 SQIVND (reference sequence). The CDR3 DNA reads TGTGCTACTCTCCCTAGCGGGGGGAATGAGCAGTTCTTC. It is translated as CATLPSGGNEQFF.

There are a few counts of this clone. The J gene is TRBJ2-1, the V gene TRBV7-9; the match to TRBD2 covers 9 bases. Germline trimming cut 2 bases from V and 4 bases from J; bases unmatched to any gene: 12. CDR3 size: 18 residues. The germline CDR1 and CDR2 sequences are SEHNR and FQNEAQ (reference sequence). The CDR3 spells CASSLRTLRREGYNEQFF. The CDR3 region has the DNA TGTGCCAGCAGCTTACGGACTTTACGGCGGGAGGGTTACAATGAGCAGTTCTTC. The whole variable domain, remainder taken from reference TRBV7-9 and TRBJ2-1, is DTGVSQNPRHKITKRGQNVTFRCDPISEHNRLYWYRQTLGQGPEFLTYFQNEAQLEKSRLLSDRFSAERPKGSFSTLEIQRTEQGDSAMYLCASSLRTLRREGYNEQFFGPGTRLTVL.

The V gene is TRBV9, the J gene TRBJ1-2; perhaps TRBD1 as D (5 bases). Germline CDR1 reads SGDLS; CDR2 reads YYNGEE. Trimming cost V 5 bases and J 8 bases, with 16 bases left between them. The CDR3 loop spans 13 amino acids. The CDR3 nucleotides read TGTGCCAGCAGTCAAACGGGGACTGGGGGCTACACCTTC. Its translation: CASSQTGTGGYTF.

This rearrangement joins TRBV19 to TRBJ1-2, with D possibly matching TRBD1 (6 bases). Germline V CDR1 and CDR2: LNHDA, SQIVND (reference sequence). V was cut by 0 bases and J by 5 bases, with 13 bases left in between. The CDR3 runs to 15 residues. Here the CDR3 reads CASSIDLRGWYGYTF. DNA for the CDR3: TGTGCCAGTAGTATAGACCTCAGGGGATGGTATGGCTACACCTTC.

This rearrangement joins TRBV7-2 to TRBJ2-5, with 12 positions matching TRBD2. Germline CDR1 and CDR2: SGHTA and FQGNSA. CDR3 size: 16 residues. Germline trimming cut 5 bases from V and 2 bases from J; bases unmatched to any gene: 6. The CDR3 DNA sequence: TGTGCCAGCAGCCGTGGGCTAGCGGGGGGGCAAGAGACCCAGTACTTC. This translates into CASSRGLAGGQETQYF.

V gene TRBV6-5 combines with J gene TRBJ2-3; 8 nucleotides agree with TRBD2. Germline lookup yields CDR1 MNHEY and CDR2 SVGAGI. Unmatched junction bases numbered 6, after V lost 2 bases and J lost 2 bases. The CDR3 has 16 residues. As DNA, the CDR3 is TGTGCCAGCAGTTACACAGCCGGGAGGGCCACAGATACGCAGTATTTT. Encoded protein: CASSYTAGRATDTQYF.

V is TRBV6-5 and J is TRBJ1-3; D unresolved. The V gene's germline CDR1 is MNHEY and CDR2 SVGAGI. The CDR3 has 15 amino acids. V was shortened by 2 bases and J by 1 base, with 9 bases between the two germline ends. CDR3: CASSYGHLSGNTIYF. The CDR3 DNA reads TGTGCCAGCAGTTACGGGCATCTTTCTGGAAACACCATATATTTT.